The entry that follows covers one T cell receptor (beta chain) sequence. Repertoires were generated with immunoSEQ multiplex PCR, while TCRdb's copy carries only in-frame clones and drops some. The sample holds hundreds of thousands of clones; 75% to 90% are singletons and the top ten take around 0.8%. The data were taken from a study of cytomegalovirus exposure and HLA in healthy donors. This clonotype originated in a young woman in good health and CMV-seronegative. Material for sequencing was PBMCs.

The CDR3 nucleotides read TGTGCCAGCACCTATAGCGGGAGTGGAGGGGAGACCCAGTACTTC. The encoded protein is CASTYSGSGGETQYF. This chain links TRBV9 with TRBJ2-5, with 9 positions matching TRBD2. CDR3 size: 15 residues. CDR1 is SGDLS and CDR2 is YYNGEE in the germline V gene. Unmatched junction bases numbered 11, after V lost 6 bases and J lost 5 bases.